The rows below give T cell receptor beta chains drawn from one sample of a study of vaccination effects on CD4 cells after COVID-19. For these receptors, no antigen is known. TCRdb's copy holds only in-frame clones and misses some; the assay was immunoSEQ multiplex PCR. The repertoire includes some 68,000 clones, around 81% of them detected once, and 1.2% sits in the top ten. The sequencing here drew on CD4+ T cells from PBMCs cultured with HCoV-229E spike peptides, taken after COVID-19 vaccination. The receptors derive from a human donor who received a COVID-19 vaccine. The CDR3 runs from the conserved cysteine through the conserved F or W. D genes are given only for firm matches. Expanded clones get a size class; other rows say once, few or many, or leave the size out.

>.|.|TRBV6-5|TRBJ2-1
CASSYWGGAGEQFF
TGTGCCAGCAGTTACTGGGGGGGGGCTGGTGAGCAGTTCTTC
>TRBD1|.|TRBV29-1|TRBJ2-1
CSVEEGTGNSYNEQFF
TGCAGCGTTGAAGAGGGGACAGGGAACTCCTACAATGAGCAGTTCTTC
>.|.|TRBV29-1|TRBJ2-2
CSVEDRGRRATGELFF
TGCAGCGTTGAAGATCGTGGACGGAGGGCCACCGGGGAGCTGTTTTTT
>.|.|TRBV2|TRBJ2-2
CASIVGLNTGELFF
TGTGCCAGCATTGTCGGACTGAACACCGGGGAGCTGTTTTTT
>TRBD1|.|TRBV2|TRBJ2-3
CASSEKGTGFTDTQYF
TGTGCCAGCAGTGAAAAAGGGACAGGGTTCACAGATACGCAGTATTTT
>TRBD2|.|TRBV29-1|TRBJ2-3
CSAWTSGGVADTQYF
TGCAGCGCATGGACTAGCGGGGGGGTCGCAGATACGCAGTATTTT
>.|few|TRBV4-1|TRBJ1-5
CASTPVPGGDQPQHF
TGCGCCAGCACGCCGGTCCCGGGAGGAGACCAGCCCCAGCATTTT
>.|few|TRBV5-1|TRBJ1-1
CASRGPGGKNTEAFF
TGCGCCAGCAGGGGCCCGGGGGGTAAAAACACTGAAGCTTTCTTT
>TRBD1|.|TRBV5-1|TRBJ1-5
CASSLEVQDRDHQPQHF
TGCGCCAGCAGCTTGGAAGTTCAGGACAGGGATCATCAGCCCCAGCATTTT
>TRBD1|.|TRBV30|TRBJ1-4
CAWKGGQRREKLFF
TGTGCCTGGAAGGGGGGACAGCGAAGGGAAAAACTGTTTTTT
>TRBD1|.|TRBV19|TRBJ1-1
CASSRFTGQGLMNTEAFF
TGTGCCAGTAGTAGATTTACCGGACAGGGACTCATGAACACTGAAGCTTTCTTT
>TRBD2|.|TRBV6-5|TRBJ2-1
CASSYSSSGGGEFF
TGTGCCAGCAGTTACTCGTCGTCCGGCGGGGGGGAGTTCTTC
>TRBD2|once|TRBV5-1|TRBJ2-3
CASSNSGGVSDTQYF
TGCGCCAGCAGCAATAGCGGGGGGGTCTCAGATACGCAGTATTTT
>TRBD1|.|TRBV5-1|TRBJ1-1
CASSRTTGTNTEAFF
TGCGCCAGCAGCAGAACGACAGGGACGAACACTGAAGCTTTCTTT
>.|.|TRBV10-2|TRBJ1-4
CASSGTNNEKLFF
TGCGCCAGCAGTGGGACAAATAATGAAAAACTGTTTTTT
>TRBD1|.|TRBV13|TRBJ2-5
CASSLGRGQGKGETQYF
TGTGCCAGCAGCTTAGGCCGAGGACAGGGCAAGGGAGAGACCCAGTACTTC
>.|.|TRBV3-1/TRBV3-2|TRBJ1-1
CASSQGGPNTEAFF
TGTGCCAGCAGCCAAGGGGGACCGAACACTGAAGCTTTCTTT
>TRBD1|.|TRBV9|TRBJ2-3
CASSTRQGRTDTQYF
TGTGCCAGCAGCACCCGACAGGGACGCACAGATACGCAGTATTTT
>.|.|TRBV12-3/TRBV12-4|TRBJ1-5
CASTAGPLRPQHF
TGTGCCAGCACGGCAGGCCCTCTTCGGCCCCAGCATTTT
>.|.|TRBV24-1|TRBJ1-2
CATSDLGTGYTF
TGTGCCACCAGTGATTTGGGAACTGGCTACACCTTC
>.|.|TRBV10-1|TRBJ2-2
CASSGGRANTGELFF
TGCGCCAGCAGTGGGGGGAGAGCGAACACCGGGGAGCTGTTTTTT
>.|many|TRBV4-2|TRBJ1-1
CASSQETGALDTEAFF
TGTGCCAGCAGCCAAGAGACAGGAGCCTTGGACACTGAAGCTTTCTTT
>.|.|TRBV2|TRBJ1-2
CASSGGVNRGFRGYTF
TGTGCCAGCAGTGGAGGGGTGAATCGGGGCTTTCGGGGCTACACCTTC
>TRBD1|.|TRBV19|TRBJ1-1
CASSIGTGNTEAFF
TGTGCCAGTAGTATCGGGACAGGGAACACTGAAGCTTTCTTT
>TRBD1|few|TRBV6-5|TRBJ1-2
CASRWSTGEAGYTF
TGTGCCAGCAGGTGGTCGACAGGGGAGGCTGGCTACACCTTC
>.|.|TRBV5-1|TRBJ1-1
CASRSGPGLNTEAFF
TGCGCCAGCAGATCAGGTCCAGGGTTAAACACTGAAGCTTTCTTT
>TRBD2|.|TRBV6-1|TRBJ2-3
CASSDPASGGRGDTQYF
TGTGCCAGCAGTGACCCGGCTAGCGGGGGGCGGGGAGATACGCAGTATTTT
>.|.|TRBV19|TRBJ2-2
CASSMGGLIGGELFF
TGTGCCAGTAGTATGGGGGGCTTAATTGGCGGGGAGCTGTTTTTT
>TRBD1|.|TRBV19|TRBJ1-4
CASSIGGQLSEKLFF
TGTGCCAGTAGTATTGGGGGACAGCTGTCGGAAAAACTGTTTTTT
>TRBD1|.|TRBV12-5|TRBJ2-5
CASGKDWGQTKTQYF
TGTGCTAGTGGCAAAGACTGGGGACAGACGAAGACCCAGTACTTC
>TRBD1|.|TRBV2|TRBJ2-2
CASSDGTGGNTGELFF
TGTGCCAGCAGTGATGGGACAGGGGGAAACACCGGGGAGCTGTTTTTT
>.|.|TRBV28|TRBJ2-3
CASSSPRGGGTDTQYF
TGTGCCAGCAGTTCCCCCCGGGGCGGGGGCACAGATACGCAGTATTTT
>TRBD1|.|TRBV28|TRBJ1-5
CASSFDRGLYQPQHF
TGTGCCAGCAGTTTTGACAGGGGGCTCTATCAGCCCCAGCATTTT
>.|.|TRBV12-3/TRBV12-4|TRBJ2-1
CASSFRYNEQFF
TGTGCCAGCAGTTTCCGATACAATGAGCAGTTCTTC
>TRBD1|.|TRBV30|TRBJ1-2
CAWSRDRGQWGYTF
TGTGCCTGGAGTAGGGACAGGGGGCAATGGGGCTACACCTTC
>.|.|TRBV11-2|TRBJ2-5
CASSPQLEGTQYF
TGTGCCAGCAGCCCCCAGCTCGAGGGGACCCAGTACTTC
>.|once|TRBV4-2|TRBJ1-3
CASSQGVAGNSGNTIYF
TGTGCCAGCAGCCAAGGAGTTGCCGGGAACTCTGGAAACACCATATATTTT
>.|.|TRBV6-4|TRBJ1-3
CASAQFSGNTIYF
TGTGCCAGCGCCCAATTCTCTGGAAACACCATATATTTT
>TRBD2|.|TRBV4-1|TRBJ2-3
CASSQGERLAVSDTQYF
TGCGCCAGCAGCCAAGGCGAGCGACTAGCGGTATCGGATACGCAGTATTTT
>.|few|TRBV7-8|TRBJ2-5
CATRDASLGQETQYF
TGTGCCACTAGGGACGCCTCGCTGGGGCAAGAGACCCAGTACTTC
>.|.|TRBV18|TRBJ2-1
CASSPGAGQPRDINNEQFF
TGTGCCAGCTCACCCGGGGCAGGCCAGCCCCGAGATATAAACAATGAGCAGTTCTTC
>.|.|TRBV28|TRBJ1-3
CASSSSSLNTIYF
TGTGCCAGCAGTTCCTCTTCTTTAAACACCATATATTTT
>.|.|TRBV5-8|TRBJ1-1
CASSLGQYVNTEAFF
TGTGCCAGCAGCTTAGGGCAGTACGTGAACACTGAAGCTTTCTTT
>.|.|TRBV5-1|TRBJ1-3
CASSLVAQVPPNTIYF
TGCGCCAGCAGCTTGGTAGCCCAGGTGCCGCCCAACACCATATATTTT